Listed below are T cell receptor beta chains from one sample, sequenced in a study of human T cells and chemical hapten exposure. MiXCR, run by TCRdb on the RACE reads, gives a single entry per CDR3 protein. The data contain some 300,000 distinct CDR3 sequences, about 5.4% of them singletons. Sample: whole blood, taken in connection with sensitization to the hapten diphenylcyclopropenone (DPC). These receptors were obtained from a woman aged 18 to 35 with alopecia areata. Some clones in this sample may be carry-over from other donors' samples. Each CDR3 is given with its conserved first and last residue. Fields, in order: clone size, J gene, V gene, CDR3 protein. Size is omitted from some rows. Given values are once, few, many or a class for expanded clones.

>.|TRBJ1-6|TRBV12-3/TRBV12-4
CASSEGPDYNSPLHF
>many|TRBJ2-7|TRBV6-2/TRBV6-3
CASSYAVSYEQYF
>many|TRBJ1-5|TRBV6-1
CASSAIPGTGVGQPQHF
>.|TRBJ1-1|TRBV12-3/TRBV12-4
CASSLNRRGLRHGGGTEAFF
>.|TRBJ1-1|TRBV5-1
CASSLSGAKGMNTEAFF
>many|TRBJ2-4|TRBV24-1
CATSDQNIQYF
>.|TRBJ2-3|TRBV6-1
CASSGLASPRRNTDTQYF
>.|TRBJ1-5|TRBV4-1
CASSQEYRQGADQPQHF
>.|TRBJ2-5|TRBV9
CASSVSLSQETQYF
>.|TRBJ2-5|TRBV11-3
CASSRRYRETQYF
>many|TRBJ1-2|TRBV5-6
CASSFSQDRNYGYTF
>few|TRBJ1-4|TRBV5-1
CASNSGRSNEKLFF
>.|TRBJ2-1|TRBV6-6
CASSSHPGTGNNEQFF
>.|TRBJ2-5|TRBV4-1
CASSPLAGLRQETQYF
>few|TRBJ2-3|TRBV4-3
CASSQEASGGDTQYF
>many|TRBJ2-7|TRBV13
CASSPGPAVNEQYF
>.|TRBJ2-7|TRBV12-3/TRBV12-4
CASSPGTGDISSEQYF
>many|TRBJ2-6|TRBV6-1
CASSETPFGSVLTF
>few|TRBJ1-2|TRBV12-3/TRBV12-4
CASSPAGGLNYGYTF
>.|TRBJ1-6|TRBV12-3/TRBV12-4
CASTSGQLNSPLHF
>many|TRBJ1-2|TRBV12-3/TRBV12-4
CASSSSGSDGYTF
>.|TRBJ2-4|TRBV6-6
CASSYGLQGMGNIQYF
>.|TRBJ1-3|TRBV11-2
CASSLAERTIYF
>.|TRBJ1-2|TRBV4-3
CASSQDQGGVSIGGYTF
>.|TRBJ2-7|TRBV7-9
CASSLASGISSYEQYF
>few|TRBJ1-3|TRBV5-1
CASSMDSSGNTIYF
>.|TRBJ2-2|TRBV29-1
CSVRETGELFF
>few|TRBJ2-3|TRBV7-9
CASSSGSSATDTQYF
>few|TRBJ2-3|TRBV2
CASRDRDTQYF
>.|TRBJ1-5|TRBV4-3
CASSQGPGEMKPQHF
>.|TRBJ2-3|TRBV5-6
CASSLASQRPSTDTQYF
>few|TRBJ1-5|TRBV6-5
CATMTGNQPQHF
>few|TRBJ2-7|TRBV6-5
CASSYGTSDYEQYF
>many|TRBJ2-1|TRBV29-1
CSVTSGVSHNEQFF
>many|TRBJ1-1|TRBV7-9
CASSFSWGEGTEAFF
>few|TRBJ2-7|TRBV29-1
CSVEGGQGVPQRQYF
>many|TRBJ2-5|TRBV7-8
CASSLTDQETQYF
>many|TRBJ1-6|TRBV20-1
CSARVGSDNSPLHF
>many|TRBJ2-7|TRBV7-9
CASSLGTFEEGQYF
>few|TRBJ2-4|TRBV6-1
CASREWTGGNIQYF
>many|TRBJ2-3|TRBV7-9
CASSPRRATDTQYF
>many|TRBJ2-1|TRBV7-9
CASTLVGEQFF
>many|TRBJ2-3|TRBV7-2
CASSPPAIADTQYF
>few|TRBJ1-3|TRBV5-1
CASSFYGTGTAGNTIYF
>many|TRBJ1-2|TRBV6-2/TRBV6-3
CASSSGTLHGYTF